These T cell receptor beta chains were read from a single sample in a study of T cells in Graves' hyperthyroidism and ophthalmopathy. MiXCR, run by TCRdb on the multiplex PCR reads, gives a single entry per CDR3 protein. The sample contains about 59,000 distinct CDR3 sequences, roughly 50% of which appear only once. The sequenced sample consisted of blood. The receptors originated from a woman aged 60-70 years with Graves' ophthalmopathy. Both conserved end residues are trimmed from each CDR3. Size tells how often a clone was seen (once, few, many) or the class of an expanded clone, and some rows leave it out.

>TRBJ2-3|-|TRBV7-3
ASSLRLAGGPGDTQY
>TRBJ2-1|many|TRBV6-5
ASSLDGGGCEQF
>TRBJ2-2|-|TRBV3-1
ASSRQALAGLTGELF
>TRBJ1-1|-|TRBV10-3
AISESFRVHTEAF
>TRBJ2-3|many|TRBV20-1
SPMGASADTQY
>TRBJ1-4|few|TRBV9
ASSDGTGLF
>TRBJ1-2|-|TRBV19
AGRKGDYGYT
>TRBJ1-4|many|TRBV7-2
ASSLGGLGGEKLF
>TRBJ2-3|once|TRBV7-3
ASSPSGGRDTQY
>TRBJ2-3|many|TRBV20-1
SASPTLFAGTDTQY
>TRBJ1-6|-|TRBV2
ASTETGESPLH
>TRBJ1-2|many|TRBV6-1
ASSAQGHLNYGYT
>TRBJ1-1|many|TRBV30
AWLSHDNEAF
>TRBJ2-2|-|TRBV20-1
SAPAWARELF
>TRBJ1-2|many|TRBV7-9
ASSSMDRAYGYT
>TRBJ1-5|-|TRBV12-3/TRBV12-4
AGSFPPASGQPQH
>TRBJ2-7|many|TRBV19
ASSPTVQRGRFGEQY
>TRBJ2-3|-|TRBV20-1
GCDGGARDTQY
>TRBJ2-7|many|TRBV5-1
ASRMPGQNYEQY
>TRBJ1-2|-|TRBV10-2
ASSEVIGGNYGYT
>TRBJ2-5|many|TRBV5-1
ASSLGRQVQETQY
>TRBJ1-2|many|TRBV10-3
AISARGDHGYT